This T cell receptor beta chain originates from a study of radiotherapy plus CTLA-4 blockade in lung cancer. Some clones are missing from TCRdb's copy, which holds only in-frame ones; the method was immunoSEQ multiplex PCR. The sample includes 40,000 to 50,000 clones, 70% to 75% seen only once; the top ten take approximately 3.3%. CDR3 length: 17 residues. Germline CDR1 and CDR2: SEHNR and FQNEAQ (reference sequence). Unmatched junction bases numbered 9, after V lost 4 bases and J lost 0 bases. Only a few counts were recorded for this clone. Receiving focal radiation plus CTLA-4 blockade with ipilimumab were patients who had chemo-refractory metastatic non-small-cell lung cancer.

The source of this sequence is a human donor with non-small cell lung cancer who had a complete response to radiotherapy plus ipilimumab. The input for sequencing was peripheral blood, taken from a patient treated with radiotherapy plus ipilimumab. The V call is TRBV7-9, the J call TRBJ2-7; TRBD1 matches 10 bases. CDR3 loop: CASSSPPDRGISYEQYF. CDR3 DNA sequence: TGTGCCAGCAGCTCCCCCCCGGACAGGGGGATCTCCTACGAGCAGTACTTC.